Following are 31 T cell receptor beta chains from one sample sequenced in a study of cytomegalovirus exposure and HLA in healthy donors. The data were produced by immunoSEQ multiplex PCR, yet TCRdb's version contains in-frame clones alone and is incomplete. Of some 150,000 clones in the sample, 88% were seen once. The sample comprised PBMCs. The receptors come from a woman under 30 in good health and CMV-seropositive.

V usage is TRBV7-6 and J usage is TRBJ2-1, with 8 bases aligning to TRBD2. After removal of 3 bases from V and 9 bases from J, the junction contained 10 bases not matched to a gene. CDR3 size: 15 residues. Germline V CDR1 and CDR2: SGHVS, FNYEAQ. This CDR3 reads CASSFTGTRFSEQFF. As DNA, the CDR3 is TGTGCCAGCAGCTTCACCGGGACTAGGTTTAGTGAGCAGTTCTTC.

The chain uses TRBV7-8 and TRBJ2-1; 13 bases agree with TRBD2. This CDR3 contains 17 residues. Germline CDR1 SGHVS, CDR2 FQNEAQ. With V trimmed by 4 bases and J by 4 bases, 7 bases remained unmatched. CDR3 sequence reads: CASSYAGTSGIYNEQFF. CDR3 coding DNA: TGTGCCAGCAGCTATGCCGGGACTAGCGGGATATACAATGAGCAGTTCTTC.

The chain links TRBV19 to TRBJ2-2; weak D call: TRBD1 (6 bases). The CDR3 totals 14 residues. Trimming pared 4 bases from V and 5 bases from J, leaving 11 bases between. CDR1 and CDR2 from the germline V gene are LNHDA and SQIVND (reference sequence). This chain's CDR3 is CASSRYRETGELFF. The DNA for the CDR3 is TGTGCCAGTAGTAGATACAGGGAGACCGGGGAGCTGTTTTTT.

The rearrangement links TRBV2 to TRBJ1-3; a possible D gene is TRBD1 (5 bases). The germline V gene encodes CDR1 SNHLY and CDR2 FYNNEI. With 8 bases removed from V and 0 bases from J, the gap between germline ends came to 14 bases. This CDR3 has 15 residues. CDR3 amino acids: CASRSGAISGNTIYF. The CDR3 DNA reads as TGTGCCAGCCGAAGTGGGGCGATCTCTGGAAACACCATATATTTT.

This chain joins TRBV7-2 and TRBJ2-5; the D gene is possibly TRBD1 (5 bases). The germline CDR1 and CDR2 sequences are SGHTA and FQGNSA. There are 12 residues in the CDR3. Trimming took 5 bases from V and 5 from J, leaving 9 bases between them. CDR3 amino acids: CASSLGRETQYF. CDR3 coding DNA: TGTGCCAGCAGCCTGGGGCGGGAGACCCAGTACTTC.

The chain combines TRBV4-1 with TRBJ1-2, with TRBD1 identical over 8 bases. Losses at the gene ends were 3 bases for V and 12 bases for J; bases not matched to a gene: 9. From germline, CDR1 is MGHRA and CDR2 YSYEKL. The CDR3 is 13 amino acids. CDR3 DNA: TGCGCCAGCAGCCACCTCGGACAGGGTGTACACACCTTC. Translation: CASSHLGQGVHTF.

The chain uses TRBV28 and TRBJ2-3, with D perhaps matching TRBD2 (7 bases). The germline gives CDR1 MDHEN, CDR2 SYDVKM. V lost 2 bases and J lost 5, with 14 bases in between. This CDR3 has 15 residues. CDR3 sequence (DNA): TGTGCCAGCAGTTTAGGCGGGGGCGGCGTAGATACGCAGTATTTT. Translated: CASSLGGGGVDTQYF. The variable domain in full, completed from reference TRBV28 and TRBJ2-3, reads DVKVTQSSRYLVKRTGEKVFLECVQDMDHENMFWYRQDPGLGLRLIYFSYDVKMKEKGDIPEGYSVSREKKERFSLILESASTNQTSMYLCASSLGGGGVDTQYFGPGTRLTVL.

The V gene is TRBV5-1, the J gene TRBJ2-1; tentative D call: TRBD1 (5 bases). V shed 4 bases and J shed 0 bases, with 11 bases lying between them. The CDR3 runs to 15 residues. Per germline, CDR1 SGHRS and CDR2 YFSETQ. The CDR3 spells CASSPLRGSYNEQFF. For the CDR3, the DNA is TGCGCCAGCAGCCCTCTTAGGGGCTCCTACAATGAGCAGTTCTTC.

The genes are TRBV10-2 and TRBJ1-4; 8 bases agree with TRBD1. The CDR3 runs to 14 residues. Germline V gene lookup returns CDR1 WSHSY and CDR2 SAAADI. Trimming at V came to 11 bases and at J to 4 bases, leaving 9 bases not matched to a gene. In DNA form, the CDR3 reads TGCGCCGCCCGAGCAACAGGGGGTAATGAAAAACTGTTTTTT. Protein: CAARATGGNEKLFF.

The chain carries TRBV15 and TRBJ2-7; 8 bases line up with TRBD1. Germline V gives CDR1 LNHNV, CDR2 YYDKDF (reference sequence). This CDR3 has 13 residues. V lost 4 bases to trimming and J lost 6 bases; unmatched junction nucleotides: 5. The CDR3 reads CATSMPDRGEQYF. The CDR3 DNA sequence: TGTGCCACCAGCATGCCCGACAGGGGCGAGCAGTACTTC.

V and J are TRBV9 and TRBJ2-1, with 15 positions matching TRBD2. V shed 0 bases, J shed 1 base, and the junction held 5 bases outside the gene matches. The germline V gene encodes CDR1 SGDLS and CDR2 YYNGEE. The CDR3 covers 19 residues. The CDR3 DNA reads TGTGCCAGCAGCGTAGATGGACTAGCGGGGGGGAGGTCCTACAATGAGCAGTTCTTC. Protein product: CASSVDGLAGGRSYNEQFF.

The CDR3 sequence: CASSRQGSKGYTF. The DNA of the CDR3 is TGTGCCAGCAGCCGACAGGGCTCGAAGGGCTACACCTTC. The gene calls are TRBV7-9 and TRBJ1-2; 7 bases are a match to TRBD1. The CDR3 is 13 residues long. Germline loops: CDR1 SEHNR, CDR2 FQNEAQ (reference sequence). V was pared by 5 bases and J by 8 bases, with 8 bases of the junction left unmatched.

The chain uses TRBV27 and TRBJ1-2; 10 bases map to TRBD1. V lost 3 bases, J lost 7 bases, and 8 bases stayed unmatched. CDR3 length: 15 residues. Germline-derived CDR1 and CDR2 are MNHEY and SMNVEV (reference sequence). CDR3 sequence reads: CASSFSGTGEGGYTF. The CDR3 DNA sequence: TGTGCCAGCAGTTTTTCCGGGACAGGGGAGGGTGGCTACACCTTC.

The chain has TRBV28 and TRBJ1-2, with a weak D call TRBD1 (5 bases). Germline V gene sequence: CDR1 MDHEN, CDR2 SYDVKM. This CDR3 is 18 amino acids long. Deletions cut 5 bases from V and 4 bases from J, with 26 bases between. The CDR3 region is CASSLSSRRATQGYGYTF. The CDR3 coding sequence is TGTGCCAGCAGTCTTAGCTCGCGACGGGCTACCCAGGGCTATGGCTACACCTTC.

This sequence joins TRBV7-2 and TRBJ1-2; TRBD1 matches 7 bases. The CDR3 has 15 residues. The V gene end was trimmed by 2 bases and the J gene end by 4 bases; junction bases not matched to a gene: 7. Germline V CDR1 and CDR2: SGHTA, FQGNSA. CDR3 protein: CASSLTQGSSYGYTF. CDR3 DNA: TGTGCCAGCAGCTTAACACAGGGGAGTAGCTATGGCTACACCTTC.

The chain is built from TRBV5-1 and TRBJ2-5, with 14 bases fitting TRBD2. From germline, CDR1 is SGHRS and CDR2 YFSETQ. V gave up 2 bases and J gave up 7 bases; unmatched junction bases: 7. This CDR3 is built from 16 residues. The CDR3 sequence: CASSFGLAGGPRTQYF. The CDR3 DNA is TGCGCCAGCAGCTTCGGACTAGCGGGAGGCCCAAGGACCCAGTACTTC. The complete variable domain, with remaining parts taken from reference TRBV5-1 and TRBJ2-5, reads KAGVTQTPRYLIKTRGQQVTLSCSPISGHRSVSWYQQTPGQGLQFLFEYFSETQRNKGNFPGRFSGRQFSNSRSEMNVSTLELGDSALYLCASSFGLAGGPRTQYFGPGTRLLVL.

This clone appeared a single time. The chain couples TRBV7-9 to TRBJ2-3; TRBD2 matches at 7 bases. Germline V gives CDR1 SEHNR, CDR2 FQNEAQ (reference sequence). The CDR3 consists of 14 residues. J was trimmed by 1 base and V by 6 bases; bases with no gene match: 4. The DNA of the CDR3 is TGTGCCAGCAGAGGCGGGGGACGCACAGATACGCAGTATTTT. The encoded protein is CASRGGGRTDTQYF.

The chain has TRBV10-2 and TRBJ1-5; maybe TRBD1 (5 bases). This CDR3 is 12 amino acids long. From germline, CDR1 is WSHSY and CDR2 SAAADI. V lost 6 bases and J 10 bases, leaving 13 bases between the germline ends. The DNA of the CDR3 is TGCGCCAGCAGCACCACAGGCACCCCCCAGCATTTT. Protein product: CASSTTGTPQHF.

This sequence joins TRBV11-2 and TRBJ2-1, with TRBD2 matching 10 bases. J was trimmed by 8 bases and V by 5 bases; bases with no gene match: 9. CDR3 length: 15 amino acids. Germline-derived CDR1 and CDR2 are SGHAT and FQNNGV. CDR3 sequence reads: CASSASGRATHEQFF. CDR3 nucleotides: TGTGCCAGCAGCGCAAGCGGGAGGGCCACCCATGAGCAGTTCTTC.

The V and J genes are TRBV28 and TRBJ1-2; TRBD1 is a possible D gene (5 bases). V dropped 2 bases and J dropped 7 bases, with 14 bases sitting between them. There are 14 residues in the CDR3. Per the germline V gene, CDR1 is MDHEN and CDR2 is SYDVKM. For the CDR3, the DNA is TGTGCCAGCAGTTTAAGACAGCTTGAGCGTGGCTACACCTTC. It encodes CASSLRQLERGYTF.

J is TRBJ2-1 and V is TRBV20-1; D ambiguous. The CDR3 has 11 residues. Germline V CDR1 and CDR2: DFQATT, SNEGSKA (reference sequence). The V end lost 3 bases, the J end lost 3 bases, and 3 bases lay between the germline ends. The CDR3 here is CSARSYNEQFF. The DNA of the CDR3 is TGCAGTGCTAGGAGCTACAATGAGCAGTTCTTC.

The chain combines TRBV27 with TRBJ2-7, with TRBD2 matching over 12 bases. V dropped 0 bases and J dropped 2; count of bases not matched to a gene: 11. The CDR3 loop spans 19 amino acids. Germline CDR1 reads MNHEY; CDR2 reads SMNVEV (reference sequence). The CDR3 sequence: CASSLSWSTSGGLTYEQYF. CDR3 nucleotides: TGTGCCAGCAGTTTATCATGGTCGACTAGCGGGGGCCTGACCTACGAGCAGTACTTC.

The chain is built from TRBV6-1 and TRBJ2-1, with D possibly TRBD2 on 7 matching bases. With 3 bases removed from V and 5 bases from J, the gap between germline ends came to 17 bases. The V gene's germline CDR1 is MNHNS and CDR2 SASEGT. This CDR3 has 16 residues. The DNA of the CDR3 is TGTGCCAGCAGTGAGGGAGGGGGGTACTTGGACAATGAGCAGTTCTTC. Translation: CASSEGGGYLDNEQFF.

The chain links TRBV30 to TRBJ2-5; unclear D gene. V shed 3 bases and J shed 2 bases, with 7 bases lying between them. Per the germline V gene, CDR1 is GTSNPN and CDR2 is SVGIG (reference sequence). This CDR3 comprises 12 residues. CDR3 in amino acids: CAWSLTQETQYF. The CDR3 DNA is TGTGCCTGGAGCTTGACACAAGAGACCCAGTACTTC.

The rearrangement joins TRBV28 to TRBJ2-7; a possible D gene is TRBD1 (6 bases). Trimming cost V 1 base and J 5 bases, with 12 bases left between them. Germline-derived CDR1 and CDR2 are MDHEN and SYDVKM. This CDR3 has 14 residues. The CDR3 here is CASSLLRRGHEQYF. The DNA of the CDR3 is TGTGCCAGCAGTTTATTGCGCAGGGGTCACGAGCAGTACTTC.

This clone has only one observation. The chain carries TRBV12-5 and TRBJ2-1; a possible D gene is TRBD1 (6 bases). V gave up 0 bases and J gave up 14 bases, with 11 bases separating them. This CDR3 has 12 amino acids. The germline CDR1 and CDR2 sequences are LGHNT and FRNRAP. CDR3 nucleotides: TGTGCTAGTGGTTTGGTATCAGGGGCCGAGTTCTTC. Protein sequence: CASGLVSGAEFF.

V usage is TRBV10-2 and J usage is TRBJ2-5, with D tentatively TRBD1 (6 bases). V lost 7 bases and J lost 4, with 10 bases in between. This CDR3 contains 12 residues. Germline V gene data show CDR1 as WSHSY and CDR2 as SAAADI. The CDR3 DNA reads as TGCGCCAGCACATTAGGGGGAGAGACCCAGTACTTC. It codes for CASTLGGETQYF.

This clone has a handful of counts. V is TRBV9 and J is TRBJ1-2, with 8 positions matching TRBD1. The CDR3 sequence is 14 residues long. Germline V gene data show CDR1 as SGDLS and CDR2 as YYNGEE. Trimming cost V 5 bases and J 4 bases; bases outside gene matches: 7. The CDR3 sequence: CASSGQGDRYGYTF. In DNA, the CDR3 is TGTGCCAGCAGTGGACAGGGTGATCGCTATGGCTACACCTTC.

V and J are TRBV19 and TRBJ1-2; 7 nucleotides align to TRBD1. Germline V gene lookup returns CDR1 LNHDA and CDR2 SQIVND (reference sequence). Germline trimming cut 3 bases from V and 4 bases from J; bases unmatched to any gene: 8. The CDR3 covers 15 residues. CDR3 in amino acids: CASSIEGARSYGYTF. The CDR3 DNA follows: TGTGCCAGTAGTATTGAGGGGGCGCGTAGCTATGGCTACACCTTC.

The CDR3 reads CASSHSPGQGAGEQYF. The CDR3 nucleotides are TGCGCCAGCAGCCATTCTCCGGGACAGGGGGCTGGCGAGCAGTACTTC. The chain joins TRBV4-1 to TRBJ2-7; TRBD1 matches at 12 bases. With 3 bases clipped from V and 6 bases from J, the junction kept 9 bases outside the gene matches. Germline assignment: CDR1 MGHRA and CDR2 YSYEKL. This CDR3 is 16 amino acids long.

CDR3 DNA sequence: TGTGCCAGCAGTGAGGGACAGGGCTACAATGAGCAGTTCTTC. It specifies CASSEGQGYNEQFF. This chain links TRBV6-1 with TRBJ2-1, with 9 bases fitting TRBD1. From germline, CDR1 is MNHNS and CDR2 SASEGT. The V segment lost 3 bases and the J segment 3 bases; nucleotides outside the gene matches: 0. The CDR3 is 14 amino acids.